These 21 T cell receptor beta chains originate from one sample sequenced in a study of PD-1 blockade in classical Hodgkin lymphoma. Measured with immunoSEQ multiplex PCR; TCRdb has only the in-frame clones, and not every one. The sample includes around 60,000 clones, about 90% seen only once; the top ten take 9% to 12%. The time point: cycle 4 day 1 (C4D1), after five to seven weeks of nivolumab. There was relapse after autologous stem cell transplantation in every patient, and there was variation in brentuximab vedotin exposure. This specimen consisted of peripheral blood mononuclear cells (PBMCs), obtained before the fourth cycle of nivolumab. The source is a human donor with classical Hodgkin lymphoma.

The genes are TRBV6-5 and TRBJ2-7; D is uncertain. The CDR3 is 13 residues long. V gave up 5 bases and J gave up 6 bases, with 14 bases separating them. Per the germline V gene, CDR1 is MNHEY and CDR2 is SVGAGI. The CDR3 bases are TGTGCCAGCAGTGGGTACAGAATCGTCGAGCAGTACTTC. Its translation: CASSGYRIVEQYF.

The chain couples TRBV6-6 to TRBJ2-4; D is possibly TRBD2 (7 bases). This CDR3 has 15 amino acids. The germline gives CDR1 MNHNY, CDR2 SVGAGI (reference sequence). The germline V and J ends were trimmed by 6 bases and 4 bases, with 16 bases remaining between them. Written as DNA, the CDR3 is TGTGCCAGCAGGGGAGGGGGGGGAGAGAAAAACATTCAGTACTTC. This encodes CASRGGGGEKNIQYF.

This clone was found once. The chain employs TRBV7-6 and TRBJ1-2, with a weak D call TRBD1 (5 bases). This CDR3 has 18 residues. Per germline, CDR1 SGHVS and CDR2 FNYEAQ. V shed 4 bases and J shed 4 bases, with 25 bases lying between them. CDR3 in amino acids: CASSSPRALGEWGYGYTF. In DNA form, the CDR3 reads TGTGCCAGCAGCTCTCCCCGGGCCCTGGGGGAGTGGGGCTATGGCTACACCTTC.

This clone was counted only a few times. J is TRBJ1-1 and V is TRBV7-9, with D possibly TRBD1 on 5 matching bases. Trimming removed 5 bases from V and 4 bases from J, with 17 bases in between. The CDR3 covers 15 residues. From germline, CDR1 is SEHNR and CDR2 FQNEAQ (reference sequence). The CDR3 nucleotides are TGTGCCAGCAGCGTAGTGGCCCAGGGAGCCACTGAAGCTTTCTTT. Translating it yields CASSVVAQGATEAFF.

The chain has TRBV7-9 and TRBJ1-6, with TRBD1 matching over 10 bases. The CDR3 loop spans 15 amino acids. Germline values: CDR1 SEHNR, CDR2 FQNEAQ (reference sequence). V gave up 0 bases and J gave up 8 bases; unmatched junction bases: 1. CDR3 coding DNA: TGTGCCAGCAGCTTAGCCGGGACAGGGGATTCACCCCTCCACTTT. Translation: CASSLAGTGDSPLHF.

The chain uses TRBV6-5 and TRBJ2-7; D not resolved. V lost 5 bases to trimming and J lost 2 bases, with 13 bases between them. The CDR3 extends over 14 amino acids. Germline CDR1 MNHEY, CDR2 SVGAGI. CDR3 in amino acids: CASSPFTRPYEQYF. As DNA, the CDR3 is TGTGCCAGCAGTCCCTTTACCCGGCCCTACGAGCAGTACTTC.

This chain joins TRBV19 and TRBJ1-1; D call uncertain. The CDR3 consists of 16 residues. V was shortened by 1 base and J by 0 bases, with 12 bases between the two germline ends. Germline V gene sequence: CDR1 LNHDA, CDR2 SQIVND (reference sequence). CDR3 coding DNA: TGTGCCAGTAGTATAGGGGGAGGGTCTTTGAACACTGAAGCTTTCTTT. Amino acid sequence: CASSIGGGSLNTEAFF.

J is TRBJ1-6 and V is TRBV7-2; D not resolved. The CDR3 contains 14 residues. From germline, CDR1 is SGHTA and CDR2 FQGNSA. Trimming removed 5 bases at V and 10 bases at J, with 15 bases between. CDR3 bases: TGTGCCAGCAGCCTCCGATTAGGCTCGTCACCCCTCCACTTT. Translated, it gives CASSLRLGSSPLHF.

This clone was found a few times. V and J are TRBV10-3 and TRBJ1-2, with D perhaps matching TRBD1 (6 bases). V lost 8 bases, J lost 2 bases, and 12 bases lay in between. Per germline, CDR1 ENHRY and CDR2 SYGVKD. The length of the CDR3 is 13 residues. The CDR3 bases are TGTGCCATCCACAGGGAATCGAACTATGGCTACACCTTC. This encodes CAIHRESNYGYTF.

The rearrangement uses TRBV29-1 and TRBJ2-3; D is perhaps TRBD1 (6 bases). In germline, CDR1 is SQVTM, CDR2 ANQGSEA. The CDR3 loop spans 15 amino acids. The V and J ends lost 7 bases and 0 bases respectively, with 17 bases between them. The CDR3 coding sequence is TGCAGCGCAACTATCAGGGGCCAGAGCACAGATACGCAGTATTTT. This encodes CSATIRGQSTDTQYF.

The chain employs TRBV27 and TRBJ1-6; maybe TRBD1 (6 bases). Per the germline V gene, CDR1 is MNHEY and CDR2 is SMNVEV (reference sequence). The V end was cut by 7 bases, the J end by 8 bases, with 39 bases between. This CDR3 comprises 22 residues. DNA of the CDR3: TGTGCCAGCACCCTCAGGGGACCCAGTTCGTCTCGAGGAAGGGGAGGGGATTCACCCCTCCACTTT. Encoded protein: CASTLRGPSSSRGRGGDSPLHF.

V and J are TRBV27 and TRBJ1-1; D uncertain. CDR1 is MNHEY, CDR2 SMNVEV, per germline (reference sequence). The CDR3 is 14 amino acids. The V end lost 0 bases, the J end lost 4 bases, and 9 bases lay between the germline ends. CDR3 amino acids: CASSLSVGVTEAFF. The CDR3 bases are TGTGCCAGCAGTTTATCGGTTGGGGTCACTGAAGCTTTCTTT.

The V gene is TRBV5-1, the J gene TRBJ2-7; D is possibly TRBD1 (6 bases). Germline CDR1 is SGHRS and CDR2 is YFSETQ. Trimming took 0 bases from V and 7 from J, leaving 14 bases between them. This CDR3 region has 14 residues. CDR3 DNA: TGCGCCAGCAGCTTGGACAGGGAGCAAGAAGAGCAGTACTTC. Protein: CASSLDREQEEQYF.

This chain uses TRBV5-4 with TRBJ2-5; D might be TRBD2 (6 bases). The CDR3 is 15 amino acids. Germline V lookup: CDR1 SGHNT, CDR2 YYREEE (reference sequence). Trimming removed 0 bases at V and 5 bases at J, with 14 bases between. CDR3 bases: TGTGCCAGCAGCTTGGGGGACTCTAGGATGGAGACCCAGTACTTC. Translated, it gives CASSLGDSRMETQYF.

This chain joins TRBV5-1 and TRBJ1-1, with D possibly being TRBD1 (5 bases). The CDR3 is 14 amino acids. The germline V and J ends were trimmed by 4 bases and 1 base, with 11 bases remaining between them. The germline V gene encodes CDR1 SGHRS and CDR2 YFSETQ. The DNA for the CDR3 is TGCGCCAGCAGCGTAGGGGTTGCGAACACTGAAGCTTTCTTT. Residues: CASSVGVANTEAFF.

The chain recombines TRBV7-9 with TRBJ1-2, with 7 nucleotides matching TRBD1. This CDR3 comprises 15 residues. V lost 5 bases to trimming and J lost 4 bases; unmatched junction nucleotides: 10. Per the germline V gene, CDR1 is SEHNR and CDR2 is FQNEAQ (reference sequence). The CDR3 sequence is CASSHTGVVSYGYTF. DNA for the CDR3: TGTGCCAGCAGCCACACAGGGGTCGTTAGCTATGGCTACACCTTC.

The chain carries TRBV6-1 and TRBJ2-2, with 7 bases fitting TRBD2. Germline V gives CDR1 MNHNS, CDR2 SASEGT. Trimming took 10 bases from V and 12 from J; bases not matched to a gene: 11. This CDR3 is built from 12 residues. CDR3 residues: CATSLAGVKLFF. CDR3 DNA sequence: TGTGCCACCTCGCTGGCGGGGGTGAAGCTGTTTTTT.

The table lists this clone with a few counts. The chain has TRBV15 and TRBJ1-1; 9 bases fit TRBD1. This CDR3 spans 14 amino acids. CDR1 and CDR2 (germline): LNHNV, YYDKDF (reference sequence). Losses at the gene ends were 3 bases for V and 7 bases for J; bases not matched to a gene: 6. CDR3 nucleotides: TGTGCCACCAGCAGCGGGACAGGGATTAATGAAGCTTTCTTT. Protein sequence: CATSSGTGINEAFF.

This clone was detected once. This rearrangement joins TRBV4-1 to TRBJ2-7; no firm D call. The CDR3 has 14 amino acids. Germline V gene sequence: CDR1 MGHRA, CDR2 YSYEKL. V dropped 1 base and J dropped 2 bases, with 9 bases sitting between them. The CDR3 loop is CASSQGGPPYEQYF. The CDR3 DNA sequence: TGCGCCAGCAGCCAAGGGGGTCCACCCTACGAGCAGTACTTC.

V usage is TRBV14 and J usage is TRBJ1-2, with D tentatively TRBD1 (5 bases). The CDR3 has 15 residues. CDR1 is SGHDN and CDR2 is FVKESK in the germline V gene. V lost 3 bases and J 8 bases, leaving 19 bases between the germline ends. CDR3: CASSHRDGGLQGYTF. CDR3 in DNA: TGTGCCAGCAGCCACCGGGACGGCGGCCTCCAGGGCTACACCTTC.

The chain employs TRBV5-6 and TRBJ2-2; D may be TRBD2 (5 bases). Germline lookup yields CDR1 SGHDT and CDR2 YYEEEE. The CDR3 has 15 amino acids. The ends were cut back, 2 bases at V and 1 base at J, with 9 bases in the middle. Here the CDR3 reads CASSFQGRNTGELFF. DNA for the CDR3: TGTGCCAGCAGCTTCCAAGGGAGGAACACCGGGGAGCTGTTTTTT. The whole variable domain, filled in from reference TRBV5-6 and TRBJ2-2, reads DAGVTQSPTHLIKTRGQQVTLRCSPKSGHDTVSWYQQALGQGPQFIFQYYEEEERQRGNFPDRFSGHQFPNYSSELNVNALLLGDSALYLCASSFQGRNTGELFFGEGSRLTVL.